This entry lists 27 T cell receptor beta chains sequenced from one sample in a study of cytomegalovirus exposure and HLA in healthy donors (dated by TCRdb to 2016 to 2017). Libraries were constructed by the immunoSEQ multiplex PCR assay. For the multiplex PCR, a mixture combining 60 forward primers for TCR Vbeta segments and 13 reverse primers for TCR Jbeta segments was used. The clones in this table, taken by TCRdb from immuneACCESS, are in-frame only. Not every clone is retained; where verified, under half of the shortfall comes from an unresolved V gene, and the cause of the rest is unknown. This sample lists over 150,000 clones; around 80% were detected once. Over 4% of the sample rests with the top ten. Specimen: PBMCs. The receptors derive from a male donor in good health and CMV-seronegative.

This chain connects TRBV4-1 to TRBJ2-1; no definite D call. Trimming stripped 1 base from V and 3 bases from J, with 10 bases between. The CDR3 runs 15 residues. CDR1 MGHRA and CDR2 YSYEKL come from the germline V gene. The CDR3 region has the DNA TGCGCCAGCAGCCAAGCAGCGTCTATCTACAATGAGCAGTTCTTC. Translation gives CASSQAASIYNEQFF.

The rearrangement uses TRBV11-1 and TRBJ2-1, with TRBD1 identical over 9 bases. The V gene's germline CDR1 is SGHAT and CDR2 FQDESV (reference sequence). The CDR3 is made up of 15 amino acids. With V trimmed by 5 bases and J by 10 bases, 12 bases remained unmatched. The CDR3 loop is CASSQGDRARSEQFF. The CDR3 nucleotides are TGTGCCAGCAGCCAGGGGGACAGGGCACGATCCGAGCAGTTCTTC.

J is TRBJ1-4 and V is TRBV6-6, with 12 nucleotides matching TRBD1. The germline gives CDR1 MNHNY, CDR2 SVGAGI (reference sequence). The length of the CDR3 is 16 residues. Trimming took 2 bases from V and 8 from J; bases not matched to a gene: 6. The CDR3 region has the DNA TGTGCCAGCAGTTACGGAGGGACAGGGGGCTGGGAAAAACTGTTTTTT. Translated: CASSYGGTGGWEKLFF.

This clone was seen more than once but under ten times. The chain employs TRBV7-9 and TRBJ1-6; tentatively, D is TRBD1 (6 bases). V was clipped by 7 bases and J by 13 bases, with 14 bases between them. CDR1 SEHNR and CDR2 FQNEAQ come from the germline V gene (reference sequence). The CDR3 extends over 12 amino acids. The CDR3 region has the DNA TGTGCCAGCAACCTAATACAGGGCCCCCTCCACTTT. Translating it yields CASNLIQGPLHF.

The chain couples TRBV9 to TRBJ2-5; 9 bases are a match to TRBD2. Germline values: CDR1 SGDLS, CDR2 YYNGEE. The J segment lost 5 bases and the V segment lost 4 bases, leaving 9 bases of the junction unmatched. This CDR3 has 15 residues. In DNA, the CDR3 is TGTGCCAGCAGCAAGGGCGGGAGGGCGGGGGAGACCCAGTACTTC. Protein: CASSKGGRAGETQYF.

Turning to this clone: The CDR3 does not close with the conserved phenylalanine or tryptophan, likely indicating a read error. Because the CDR3's place on the DNA is in doubt, the DNA is left out and the CDR3 is given as listed by TCRdb. CDR3 loop: CASSPNCGRFTTP. The chain joins TRBV27 to TRBJ2-4; the table assigns TRBD2, which was not confirmed against the DNA. The CDR3 spans 13 amino acids, including both terminal residues. The germline CDR1 and CDR2 sequences are MNHEY and SMNVEV (reference sequence).

The chain has TRBV5-1 and TRBJ2-5; 12 bases are shared with TRBD1. This CDR3 is 15 amino acids long. V shed 5 bases and J 3 bases; nucleotides not matched to a gene: 5. Germline assignment: CDR1 SGHRS and CDR2 YFSETQ. As DNA, the CDR3 is TGCGCCAGCAGAGCGGGGACAGGGGGCGAAGAGACCCAGTACTTC. Protein sequence: CASRAGTGGEETQYF.

In its sample, this clone was seen once. The V call is TRBV4-1, the J call TRBJ2-2, with D possibly TRBD2 on 6 matching bases. Germline V gene lookup returns CDR1 MGHRA and CDR2 YSYEKL. V was cut by 0 bases and J by 0 bases, with 20 bases left in between. This CDR3 spans 20 amino acids. The CDR3: CASSQDRLEAGRANTGELFF. The CDR3 DNA reads TGCGCCAGCAGCCAAGATAGATTAGAAGCGGGTAGGGCGAACACCGGGGAGCTGTTTTTT.

The genes are TRBV19 and TRBJ1-1; TRBD1 agrees at 9 bases. V shed 9 bases, J shed 7 bases, and the junction held 9 bases outside the gene matches. From germline, CDR1 is LNHDA and CDR2 SQIVND (reference sequence). The CDR3 consists of 13 residues. The chain's CDR3 is CASLGQGPFEAFF. CDR3 coding DNA: TGTGCCAGCCTAGGACAGGGGCCGTTTGAAGCTTTCTTT.

The chain recombines TRBV6-5 with TRBJ2-7; D unresolved. The V gene's germline CDR1 is MNHEY and CDR2 SVGAGI. The CDR3 contains 14 residues. V was pared by 6 bases and J by 2 bases, with 14 bases between. CDR3 nucleotide sequence: TGTGCCAGCAGATGGAGCGAAGAGACCTACGAGCAGTACTTC. It specifies CASRWSEETYEQYF.

The rearrangement joins TRBV4-3 to TRBJ2-1; no reliable D call. The germline V gene has CDR1 LGHNA and CDR2 YSLEER. The CDR3 has 13 amino acids. With 0 bases removed from V and 6 bases from J, the gap between germline ends came to 6 bases. The CDR3 nucleotides read TGCGCCAGCAGCCAAGATCGACTCAATGAGCAGTTCTTC. This codes for CASSQDRLNEQFF.

The CDR3 DNA is TGCGCCAGCAGCCCCGTGACTAGCGGGAGGCAGTACGAGCAGTACTTC. Amino acid sequence: CASSPVTSGRQYEQYF. The rearrangement uses TRBV4-1 and TRBJ2-5; 13 nucleotides align to TRBD2. Matching the DNA end better, TRBJ2-7 makes the J call doubtful. The CDR3 length is 16 residues. The germline V gene encodes CDR1 MGHRA and CDR2 YSYEKL.

The chain employs TRBV5-6 and TRBJ2-5, with TRBD1 matching over 9 bases. With V trimmed by 5 bases and J by 4 bases, 9 bases remained unmatched. The CDR3 is made up of 15 amino acids. Germline CDR1 and CDR2: SGHDT and YYEEEE. The CDR3 nucleotides read TGTGCCAGCAGAGTGTTGGACAGGGGCGGAGAGACCCAGTACTTC. It is translated as CASRVLDRGGETQYF. Supplemented by reference TRBV5-6 and TRBJ2-5, the full variable domain reads DAGVTQSPTHLIKTRGQQVTLRCSPKSGHDTVSWYQQALGQGPQFIFQYYEEEERQRGNFPDRFSGHQFPNYSSELNVNALLLGDSALYLCASRVLDRGGETQYFGPGTRLLVL.

This clone was seen just once. CDR3 amino acids: CASSELGGRYNEQFF. In nucleotides, the CDR3 is TGTGCCAGCAGTGAACTTGGGGGGAGATACAATGAGCAGTTCTTC. The chain recombines TRBV9 with TRBJ2-1; possibly TRBD2 for D (6 bases). Germline V CDR1 and CDR2: SGDLS, YYNGEE. V was cut by 5 bases and J by 4 bases, with 16 bases left in between. The CDR3 spans 15 residues.

The chain carries TRBV4-1 and TRBJ1-4, with D unresolved. The CDR3 is 12 amino acids. V gave up 1 base and J gave up 14 bases, with 11 bases separating them. The V gene's germline CDR1 is MGHRA and CDR2 YSYEKL. The DNA for the CDR3 is TGCGCCAGCAGCCAAGGTAACCGGGTCCTGTTTTTT. Translated, it gives CASSQGNRVLFF.

The chain carries TRBV5-1 and TRBJ1-1; D is undetermined. Trimming cost V 2 bases and J 0 bases, with 8 bases left between them. CDR3 length: 14 residues. Germline CDR1 reads SGHRS; CDR2 reads YFSETQ. CDR3 sequence: CASSFREVNTEAFF. CDR3 coding DNA: TGCGCCAGCAGCTTTCGTGAGGTGAACACTGAAGCTTTCTTT.

This clone was found once. Different DNA sequences within this sample yield the same CDR3. The chain employs TRBV5-1 and TRBJ2-3; tentatively, D is TRBD2 (7 bases). The CDR3 has 16 residues. Trimming removed 0 bases from V and 0 bases from J, with 11 bases in between. From germline, CDR1 is SGHRS and CDR2 YFSETQ. CDR3 nucleotides: TGCGCCAGCAGCTTGGATGGCGGGGGCAGCACAGATACGCAGTATTTT. Its translation is CASSLDGGGSTDTQYF.

With respect to this clone: Other DNA sequences of this sample code for an identical CDR3. The gene calls are TRBV7-2 and TRBJ2-7, with no clear D. Germline CDR1 is SGHTA and CDR2 is FQGNSA. The CDR3 runs to 13 residues. The germline V and J ends were trimmed by 1 base and 1 base, with 5 bases remaining between them. The CDR3: CASSLGPSYEQYF. CDR3 DNA: TGTGCCAGCAGCTTAGGTCCATCCTACGAGCAGTACTTC.

The chain has TRBV7-9 and TRBJ2-2, with D unclear. The CDR3 is 15 amino acids. Germline V CDR1 and CDR2: SEHNR, FQNEAQ (reference sequence). V dropped 3 bases and J dropped 6 bases, with 14 bases sitting between them. The CDR3 DNA follows: TGTGCCAGCAGCTTCGACTTAGGAGTGCCCGGGGAGCTGTTTTTT. Protein sequence: CASSFDLGVPGELFF.

V is TRBV7-9 and J is TRBJ2-2; 9 nucleotides match TRBD1. After removal of 1 base from V and 7 bases from J, the junction contained 4 bases not matched to a gene. CDR1 is SEHNR, CDR2 FQNEAQ, per germline (reference sequence). The CDR3 covers 15 residues. For the CDR3, the DNA is TGTGCCAGCAGCTTAGGGGACAGGGCCGGCGGGGAGCTGTTTTTT. It is translated as CASSLGDRAGGELFF.

The rearrangement links TRBV25-1 to TRBJ2-7; 7 bases are a match to TRBD2. V gave up 7 bases and J gave up 7 bases; unmatched junction bases: 10. Germline V gene lookup returns CDR1 MGHDK and CDR2 SYGVNS. This CDR3 spans 13 amino acids. The CDR3 nucleotides are TGTGCCAGCACTTGGGGGGGGTACGGAGAGCAGTACTTC. It is translated as CASTWGGYGEQYF.

The table lists this clone with a count of one. CDR3 in amino acids: CASTGQGYTDTQYF. The DNA of the CDR3 is TGTGCCAGCACGGGACAGGGATACACAGATACGCAGTATTTT. This sequence joins TRBV27 and TRBJ2-3; 9 bases are shared with TRBD1. CDR3 length: 14 amino acids. Germline values: CDR1 MNHEY, CDR2 SMNVEV (reference sequence). V was pared by 7 bases and J by 2 bases, with 4 bases of the junction left unmatched.

The rearrangement links TRBV7-8 to TRBJ1-1, with TRBD1 matching 10 bases. Germline CDR1 SGHVS, CDR2 FQNEAQ. CDR3 length: 16 residues. V was clipped by 5 bases and J by 8 bases; unmatched bases: 14. The CDR3 is CASSPRQGAMEVEAFF. CDR3 DNA: TGTGCCAGCAGCCCAAGACAGGGGGCAATGGAGGTAGAAGCTTTCTTT. The variable domain in full, with the rest retrieved from reference TRBV7-8 and TRBJ1-1, is GAGVSQSPRYKVAKRGQDVALRCDPISGHVSLFWYQQALGQGPEFLTYFQNEAQLDKSGLPSDRFFAERPEGSVSTLKIQRTQQEDSAVYLCASSPRQGAMEVEAFFGQGTRLTVV.

The rearrangement uses TRBV28 and TRBJ1-1, with a tentative D call TRBD1 (5 bases). The length of the CDR3 is 11 residues. V shed 9 bases and J shed 4 bases, with 9 bases lying between them. Germline loops: CDR1 MDHEN, CDR2 SYDVKM. The CDR3 DNA sequence: TGTGCCAGTTTCAGGGTCACTGAAGCTTTCTTT. Its protein is CASFRVTEAFF.

The rearrangement links TRBV6-5 to TRBJ2-2; a weak D match, TRBD1 (6 bases). This CDR3 has 14 amino acids. CDR1 is MNHEY and CDR2 is SVGAGI in the germline V gene. Between the trimmed V and J ends, which lost 6 bases and 3 bases, there was a span of 11 bases. The DNA of the CDR3 is TGTGCCAGCAGCAAAGGACAGCACACCGGGGAGCTGTTTTTT. Translating gives CASSKGQHTGELFF.

V gene TRBV7-3 combines with J gene TRBJ2-5; TRBD2 agrees at 16 bases. The end of the DNA aligns better with TRBJ2-7, so the J call may be wrong. Germline lookup yields CDR1 SGHTA and CDR2 FQGTGA. The CDR3 runs 20 residues. CDR3: CASSPDPGLAGGYSLYEQYF. DNA of the CDR3: TGTGCCAGCAGCCCGGACCCGGGACTAGCGGGGGGGTACTCCCTCTACGAGCAGTACTTC.

This chain uses TRBV5-4 with TRBJ2-5; 7 bases line up with TRBD2. Germline V CDR1 and CDR2: SGHNT, YYREEE (reference sequence). CDR3 length: 15 amino acids. V shed 5 bases, J shed 1 base, and the junction held 8 bases outside the gene matches. The CDR3 here is CASRTEGGSQETQYF. DNA for the CDR3: TGTGCCAGCAGAACTGAGGGAGGGTCCCAAGAGACCCAGTACTTC.